Shown below are 10 T cell receptor beta chains from a single sample sequenced in a study of T cell responses to AZD1222 COVID-19 vaccine. Clones were sequenced by immunoSEQ multiplex PCR, and TCRdb holds only the in-frame ones, with some missing. This sample has around 160,000 clones, with roughly 88% found just once. The sequences come from peripheral blood, collected on day 0 of AZD1222 vaccination. All receptors derive from an adult in good health.

CDR3 amino acids: CASRDRGPNMNTEAFF. The DNA for the CDR3 is TGTGCCAGCAGGGACAGGGGTCCTAATATGAACACTGAAGCTTTCTTT. The genes are TRBV2 and TRBJ1-1, with 9 bases lining up with TRBD1. The CDR3 is made up of 16 amino acids. CDR1 SNHLY and CDR2 FYNNEI come from the germline V gene. The junction had 8 bases not matched to a gene; V was cut back by 6 bases and J by 0 bases.

The rearrangement links TRBV5-1 to TRBJ1-1; D remains unclear. Trimming cost V 0 bases and J 5 bases, with 8 bases left between them. The CDR3 consists of 13 residues. CDR1 and CDR2 from the germline V gene are SGHRS and YFSETQ. The CDR3 DNA reads TGCGCCAGCAGCTTGGGCGCGGGGACTGAAGCTTTCTTT. It encodes CASSLGAGTEAFF. Supplemented by reference TRBV5-1 and TRBJ1-1, the full variable domain reads KAGVTQTPRYLIKTRGQQVTLSCSPISGHRSVSWYQQTPGQGLQFLFEYFSETQRNKGNFPGRFSGRQFSNSRSEMNVSTLELGDSALYLCASSLGAGTEAFFGQGTRLTVV.

CDR3 in DNA: TGTGCCAGCAGTGCGACCGGGACCGACTATGGCTACACCTTC. Its translation: CASSATGTDYGYTF. The chain couples TRBV25-1 to TRBJ1-2, with D maybe TRBD1 (5 bases). Germline CDR1 MGHDK, CDR2 SYGVNS. The CDR3 has 14 amino acids. Trimming removed 4 bases at V and 3 bases at J, with 12 bases between.

The rearrangement uses TRBV5-5 and TRBJ2-2, with D perhaps TRBD2 (6 bases). The germline V gene has CDR1 SGHKS and CDR2 YYEKEE (reference sequence). The V end was cut by 1 base, the J end by 2 bases, with 15 bases between. CDR3 length: 17 residues. Here the CDR3 reads CASSLFGGRGNTGELFF. As DNA, the CDR3 is TGTGCCAGCAGCTTGTTCGGAGGGCGCGGCAACACCGGGGAGCTGTTTTTT.

The gene calls are TRBV5-1 and TRBJ2-3; possibly TRBD1 or TRBD2 for D (6 bases each). This CDR3 is 18 amino acids long. Germline assignment: CDR1 SGHRS and CDR2 YFSETQ. V was pared by 6 bases and J by 1 base, with 24 bases between. The CDR3 region is CASNPTGRLTSRTDTQYF. For the CDR3, the DNA is TGCGCCAGCAATCCCACAGGGCGACTTACTAGCCGCACAGATACGCAGTATTTT.

The genes are TRBV12-3 or TRBV12-4 and TRBJ1-1; 8 bases fit TRBD1. This CDR3 is built from 12 residues. Trimming removed 6 bases from V and 8 bases from J; junction bases left unmatched: 5. CDR3 amino acids: CASSETGAEAFF. The CDR3 DNA reads as TGTGCCAGCAGCGAGACAGGGGCGGAAGCTTTCTTT.

CDR3 nucleotide sequence: TGTGCCAGTACGGTAAAGTCAGGGGACGGCTACACCTTC. Translating it yields CASTVKSGDGYTF. The chain links TRBV19 to TRBJ1-2, with D perhaps TRBD1 (6 bases). Germline lookup yields CDR1 LNHDA and CDR2 SQIVND (reference sequence). This CDR3 is built from 13 residues. Deletions cut 7 bases from V and 8 bases from J, with 17 bases between.

This clone has just one count. This chain links TRBV18 with TRBJ1-2; 8 positions agree with TRBD1. Per the germline V gene, CDR1 is KGHSH and CDR2 is LQKENI. V lost 6 bases, J lost 6 bases, and 9 bases stayed unmatched. This CDR3 is built from 14 residues. Here the CDR3 reads CASSWGGQGHGYTF. The CDR3 DNA reads TGTGCCAGCTCGTGGGGAGGACAGGGCCATGGCTACACCTTC.

The V gene is TRBV18, the J gene TRBJ1-1; tentatively, D is TRBD1 (5 bases). Germline-derived CDR1 and CDR2 are KGHSH and LQKENI. Trimming took off 3 bases at V and 0 bases at J, with 8 bases between the two ends. The CDR3 extends over 14 amino acids. The CDR3 sequence: CASSPTGVNTEAFF. The CDR3, as DNA: TGTGCCAGCTCACCCACGGGGGTGAACACTGAAGCTTTCTTT.

This chain uses TRBV6-5 with TRBJ1-1; D may be TRBD1 (5 bases). Germline V gene data show CDR1 as MNHEY and CDR2 as SVGAGI. The CDR3 covers 14 residues. Trimming cost V 0 bases and J 4 bases, with 9 bases left between them. CDR3 coding DNA: TGTGCCAGCAGTTACTCGAGTGGGGGCACTGAAGCTTTCTTT. This encodes CASSYSSGGTEAFF.